This TCR beta chain was recorded in a study of post-analysis software for immune sequencing data. The wider study: Relapsing-remitting, secondary progressive and progressive-relapsing multiple sclerosis courses were included. General study results and limits: Multiple sclerosis patients showed significantly lower normalized Chao1 diversity than controls did. Elevated frequency relative to controls characterized roughly 5 TRBV segments in patients, TRBV5-6, TRBV5-1 and TRBV20-1 among them.

Tagging with unique molecular identifiers was a feature of the TCR beta cDNA libraries. The authors obtained 500,000 or so cDNA molecules from about 0.94 to 9.7 million T cells. TCRdb passed the PCR reads through MiXCR, listing each CDR3 protein once. This table has hundreds of thousands of distinct CDR3 sequences, about 32% appearing once. This clonotype was counted a few times. Its antigen is not known. This CDR3 has 13 amino acids. Germline-derived CDR1 and CDR2 are MGHRA and YSYEKL. Between the trimmed V and J ends, which lost 6 bases and 5 bases, there was a span of 11 bases. The sequence was collected from a girl under 18 with multiple sclerosis. The chain employs TRBV4-1 and TRBJ2-1; no reliable D call. Material: blood. The CDR3 here is CASRHSNDNEQFF. The DNA of the CDR3 is TGCGCCAGCAGGCACAGTAATGACAATGAGCAGTTCTTC.